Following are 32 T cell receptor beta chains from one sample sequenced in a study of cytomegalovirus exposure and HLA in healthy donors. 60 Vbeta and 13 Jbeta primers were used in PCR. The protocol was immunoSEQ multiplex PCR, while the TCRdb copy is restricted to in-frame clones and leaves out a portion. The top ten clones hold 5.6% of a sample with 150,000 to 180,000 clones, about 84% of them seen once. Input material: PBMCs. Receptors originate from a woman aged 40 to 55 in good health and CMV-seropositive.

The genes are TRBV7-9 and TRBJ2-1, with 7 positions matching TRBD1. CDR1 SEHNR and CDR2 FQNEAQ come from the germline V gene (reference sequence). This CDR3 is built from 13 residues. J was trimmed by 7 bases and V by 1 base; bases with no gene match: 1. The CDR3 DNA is TGTGCCAGCAGCTTAGGACAGGGAAATGAGCAGTTCTTC. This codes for CASSLGQGNEQFF.

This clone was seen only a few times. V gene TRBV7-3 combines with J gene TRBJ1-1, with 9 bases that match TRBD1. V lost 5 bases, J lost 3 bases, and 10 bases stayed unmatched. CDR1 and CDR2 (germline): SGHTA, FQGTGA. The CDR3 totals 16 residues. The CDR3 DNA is TGTGCCAGCAGCCTAGGGACAGGGACATCGCACACTGAAGCTTTCTTT. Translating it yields CASSLGTGTSHTEAFF.

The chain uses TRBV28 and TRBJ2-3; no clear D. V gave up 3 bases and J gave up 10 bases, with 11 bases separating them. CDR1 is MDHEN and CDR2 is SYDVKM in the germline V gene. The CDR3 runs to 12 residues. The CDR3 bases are TGTGCCAGCAGTTTGTCCTATCGGGCGCAGTATTTT. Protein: CASSLSYRAQYF.

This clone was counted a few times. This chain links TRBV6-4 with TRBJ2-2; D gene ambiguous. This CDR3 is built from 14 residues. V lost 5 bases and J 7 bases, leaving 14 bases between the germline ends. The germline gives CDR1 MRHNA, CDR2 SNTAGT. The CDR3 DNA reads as TGTGCCAGCAGTCGTGAACCCGGTGGCGGGGAGCTGTTTTTT. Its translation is CASSREPGGGELFF.

The CDR3 sequence: CASSQAGVMGTQYF. Here the CDR3 DNA reads TGTGCCAGCAGCCAAGCGGGAGTTATGGGGACCCAGTACTTC. The chain couples TRBV14 to TRBJ2-5, with a possible D match to TRBD2 (6 bases). Trimming took 1 base from V and 7 from J, leaving 13 bases between them. CDR1 and CDR2 from the germline V gene are SGHDN and FVKESK. The CDR3 is 14 amino acids.

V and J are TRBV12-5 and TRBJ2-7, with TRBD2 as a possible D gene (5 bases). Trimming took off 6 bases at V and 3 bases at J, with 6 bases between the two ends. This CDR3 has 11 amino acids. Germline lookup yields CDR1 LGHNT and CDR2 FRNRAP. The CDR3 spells CASGEDYEQYF. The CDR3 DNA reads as TGTGCTAGTGGGGAGGACTACGAGCAGTACTTC.

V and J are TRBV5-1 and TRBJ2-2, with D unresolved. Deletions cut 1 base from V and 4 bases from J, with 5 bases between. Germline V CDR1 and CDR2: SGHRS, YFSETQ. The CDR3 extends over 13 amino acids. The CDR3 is CASSLTVTGELFF. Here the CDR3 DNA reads TGCGCCAGCAGCTTGACGGTCACCGGGGAGCTGTTTTTT.

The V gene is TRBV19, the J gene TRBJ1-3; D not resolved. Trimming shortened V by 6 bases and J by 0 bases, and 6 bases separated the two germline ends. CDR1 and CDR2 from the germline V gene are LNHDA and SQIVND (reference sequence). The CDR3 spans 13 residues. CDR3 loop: CASRHSSGNTIYF. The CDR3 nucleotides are TGTGCCAGTAGACACAGCTCTGGAAACACCATATATTTT.

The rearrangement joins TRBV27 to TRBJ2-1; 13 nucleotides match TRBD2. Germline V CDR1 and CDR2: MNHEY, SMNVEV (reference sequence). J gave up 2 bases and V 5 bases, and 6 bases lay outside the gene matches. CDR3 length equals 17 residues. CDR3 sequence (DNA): TGTGCCAGCAGTACCTCGGGACTAGCGGGAACCTACAATGAGCAGTTCTTC. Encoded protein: CASSTSGLAGTYNEQFF.

The CDR3 coding sequence is TGTGCCAGCAGGGCCGGGACAGGGCCCCAAGAGACCCAGTACTTC. Its protein is CASRAGTGPQETQYF. J is TRBJ2-5 and V is TRBV2; TRBD1 matches 9 bases. Unmatched junction bases numbered 6, after V lost 6 bases and J lost 1 base. Germline loops: CDR1 SNHLY, CDR2 FYNNEI. The CDR3 sequence is 15 residues long.

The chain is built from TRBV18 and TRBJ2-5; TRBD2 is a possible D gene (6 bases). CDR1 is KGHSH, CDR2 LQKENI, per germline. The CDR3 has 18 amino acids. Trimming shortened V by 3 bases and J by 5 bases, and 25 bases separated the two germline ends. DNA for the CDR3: TGTGCCAGCTCACCGACCTTTGTCGGAGGGACTTTGTCGGAGACCCAGTACTTC. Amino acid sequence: CASSPTFVGGTLSETQYF.

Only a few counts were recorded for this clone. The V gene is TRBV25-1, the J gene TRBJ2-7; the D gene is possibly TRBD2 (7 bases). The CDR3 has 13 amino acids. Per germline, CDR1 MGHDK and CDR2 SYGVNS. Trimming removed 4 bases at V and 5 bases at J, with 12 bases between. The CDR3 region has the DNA TGTGCCAGCAGTGTCGGGGGGCCGGACGAGCAGTACTTC. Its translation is CASSVGGPDEQYF.

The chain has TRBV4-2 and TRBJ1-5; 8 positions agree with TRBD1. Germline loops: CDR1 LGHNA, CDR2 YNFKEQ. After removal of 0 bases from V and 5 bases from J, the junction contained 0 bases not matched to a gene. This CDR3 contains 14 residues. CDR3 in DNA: TGTGCCAGCAGCCAAGACAGGGGGCATCAGCCCCAGCATTTT. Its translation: CASSQDRGHQPQHF.

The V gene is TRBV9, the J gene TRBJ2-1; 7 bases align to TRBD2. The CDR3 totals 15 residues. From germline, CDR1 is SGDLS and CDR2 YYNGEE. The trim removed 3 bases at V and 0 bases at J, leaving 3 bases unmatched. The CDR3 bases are TGTGCCAGCAGCGCTAGCGGCAGCTCCTACAATGAGCAGTTCTTC. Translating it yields CASSASGSSYNEQFF.

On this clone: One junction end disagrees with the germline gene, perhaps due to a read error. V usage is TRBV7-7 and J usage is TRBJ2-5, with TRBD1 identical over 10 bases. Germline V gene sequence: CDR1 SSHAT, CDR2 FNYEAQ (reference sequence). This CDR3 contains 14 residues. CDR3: CASSSRDRGETQYF. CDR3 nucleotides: TGTGCTAGCAGCTCCCGGGACAGGGGAGAGACCCAGTACTTC.

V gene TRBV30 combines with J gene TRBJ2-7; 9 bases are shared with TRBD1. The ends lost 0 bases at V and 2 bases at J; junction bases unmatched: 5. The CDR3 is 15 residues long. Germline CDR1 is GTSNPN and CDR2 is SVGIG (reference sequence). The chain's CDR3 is CAWSVPGTGTYEQYF. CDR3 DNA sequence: TGTGCCTGGAGTGTTCCCGGGACAGGGACCTACGAGCAGTACTTC.

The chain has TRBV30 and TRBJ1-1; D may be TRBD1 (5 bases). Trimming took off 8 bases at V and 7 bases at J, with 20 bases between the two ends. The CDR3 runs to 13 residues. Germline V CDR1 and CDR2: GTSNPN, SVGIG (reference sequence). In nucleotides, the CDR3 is TGTGCCATCCCTGGGGCGGGAGCCAGTGAAGCTTTCTTT. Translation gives CAIPGAGASEAFF. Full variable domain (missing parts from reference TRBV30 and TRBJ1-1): SQTIHQWPATLVQPVGSPLSLECTVEGTSNPNLYWYRQAAGRGLQLLFYSVGIGQISSEVPQNLSASRPQDRQFILSSKKLLLSDSGFYLCAIPGAGASEAFFGQGTRLTVV.

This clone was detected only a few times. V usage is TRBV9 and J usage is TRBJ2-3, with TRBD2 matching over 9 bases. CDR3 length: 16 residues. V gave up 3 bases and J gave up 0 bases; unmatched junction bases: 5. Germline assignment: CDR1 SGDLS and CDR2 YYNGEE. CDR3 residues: CASSGRLAASTDTQYF. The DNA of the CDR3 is TGTGCCAGCAGCGGACGACTAGCGGCTAGCACAGATACGCAGTATTTT.

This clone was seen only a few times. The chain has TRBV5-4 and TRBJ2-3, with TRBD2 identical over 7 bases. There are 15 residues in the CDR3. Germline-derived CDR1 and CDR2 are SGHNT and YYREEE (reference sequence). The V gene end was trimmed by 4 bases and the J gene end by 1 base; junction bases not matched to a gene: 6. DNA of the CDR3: TGTGCCAGCAGCGAGCCGGGAGGCCGCACAGATACGCAGTATTTT. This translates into CASSEPGGRTDTQYF. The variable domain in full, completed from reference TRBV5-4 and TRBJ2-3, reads ETGVTQSPTHLIKTRGQQVTLRCSSQSGHNTVSWYQQALGQGPQFIFQYYREEENGRGNFPPRFSGLQFPNYSSELNVNALELDDSALYLCASSEPGGRTDTQYFGPGTRLTVL.

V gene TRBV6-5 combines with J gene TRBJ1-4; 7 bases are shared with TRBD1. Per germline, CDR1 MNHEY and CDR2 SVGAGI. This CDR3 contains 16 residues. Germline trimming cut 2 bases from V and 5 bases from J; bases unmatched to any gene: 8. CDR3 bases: TGTGCCAGCAGTTACCCAGACCTGACAGGGAATGAAAAACTGTTTTTT. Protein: CASSYPDLTGNEKLFF.

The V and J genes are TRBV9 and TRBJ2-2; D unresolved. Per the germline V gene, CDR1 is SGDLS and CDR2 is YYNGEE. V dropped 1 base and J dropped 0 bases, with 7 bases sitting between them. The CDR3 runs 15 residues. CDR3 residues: CASSVQASNTGELFF. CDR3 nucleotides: TGTGCCAGCAGCGTACAGGCTTCGAACACCGGGGAGCTGTTTTTT. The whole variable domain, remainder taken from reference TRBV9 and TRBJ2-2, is DSGVTQTPKHLITATGQRVTLRCSPRSGDLSVYWYQQSLDQGLQFLIQYYNGEERAKGNILERFSAQQFPDLHSELNLSSLELGDSALYFCASSVQASNTGELFFGEGSRLTVL.

The CDR3 DNA sequence: TGTGCCATCACTCCTTCTGGCGGCACTGAAGCTTTCTTT. Translation gives CAITPSGGTEAFF. The genes are TRBV10-3 and TRBJ1-1, with D unclear. The V gene's germline CDR1 is ENHRY and CDR2 SYGVKD. The CDR3 runs to 13 residues. The germline V and J ends were trimmed by 7 bases and 4 bases, with 13 bases remaining between them.

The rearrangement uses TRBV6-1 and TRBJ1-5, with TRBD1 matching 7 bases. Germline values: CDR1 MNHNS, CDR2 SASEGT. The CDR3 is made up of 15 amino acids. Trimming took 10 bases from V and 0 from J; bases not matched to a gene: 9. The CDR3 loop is CAIKQGTYSNQPQHF. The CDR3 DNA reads TGTGCCATCAAACAGGGGACCTATAGCAATCAGCCCCAGCATTTT.

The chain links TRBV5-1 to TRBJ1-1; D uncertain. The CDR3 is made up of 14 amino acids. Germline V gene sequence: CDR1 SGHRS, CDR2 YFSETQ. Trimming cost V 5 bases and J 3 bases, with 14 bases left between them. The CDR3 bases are TGCGCCAGCAGGCCTCTCAAGTTAGACACTGAAGCTTTCTTT. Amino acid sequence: CASRPLKLDTEAFF. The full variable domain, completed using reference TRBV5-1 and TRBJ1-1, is KAGVTQTPRYLIKTRGQQVTLSCSPISGHRSVSWYQQTPGQGLQFLFEYFSETQRNKGNFPGRFSGRQFSNSRSEMNVSTLELGDSALYLCASRPLKLDTEAFFGQGTRLTVV.

The CDR3 DNA sequence: TGTGCCAGCAGCTCTATCTCCGTGAGAAATTCCGGGGAGCTGTTTTTT. This encodes CASSSISVRNSGELFF. The rearrangement uses TRBV5-6 and TRBJ2-2; D is unclear. Germline-derived CDR1 and CDR2 are SGHDT and YYEEEE. The CDR3 extends over 16 amino acids. Trimming cost V 3 bases and J 6 bases, with 18 bases left between them.

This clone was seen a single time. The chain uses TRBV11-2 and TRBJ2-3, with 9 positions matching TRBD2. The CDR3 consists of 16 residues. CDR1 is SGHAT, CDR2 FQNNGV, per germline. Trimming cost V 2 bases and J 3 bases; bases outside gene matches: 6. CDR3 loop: CASSLIAGGGTDTQYF. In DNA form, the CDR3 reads TGTGCCAGCAGCTTAATCGCGGGAGGGGGGACAGATACGCAGTATTTT.

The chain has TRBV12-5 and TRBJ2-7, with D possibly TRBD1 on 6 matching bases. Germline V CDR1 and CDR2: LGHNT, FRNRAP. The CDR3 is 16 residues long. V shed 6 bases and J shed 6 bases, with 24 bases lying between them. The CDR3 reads CASGRVAPNDRCEQYF. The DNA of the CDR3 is TGTGCTAGTGGCAGGGTGGCCCCGAACGACAGGTGCGAGCAGTACTTC.

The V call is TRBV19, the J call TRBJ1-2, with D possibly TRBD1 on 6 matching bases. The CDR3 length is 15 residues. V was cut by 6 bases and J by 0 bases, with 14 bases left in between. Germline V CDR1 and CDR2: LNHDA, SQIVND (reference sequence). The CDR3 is CASRPQGTSNYGYTF. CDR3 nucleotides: TGTGCCAGTAGACCGCAGGGGACGTCTAACTATGGCTACACCTTC.

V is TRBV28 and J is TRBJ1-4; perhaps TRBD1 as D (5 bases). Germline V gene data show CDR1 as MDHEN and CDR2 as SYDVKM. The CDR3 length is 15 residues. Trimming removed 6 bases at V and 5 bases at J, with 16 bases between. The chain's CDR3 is CASRARDWFNEKLFF. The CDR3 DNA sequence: TGTGCCAGCAGGGCCAGGGACTGGTTCAATGAAAAACTGTTTTTT.

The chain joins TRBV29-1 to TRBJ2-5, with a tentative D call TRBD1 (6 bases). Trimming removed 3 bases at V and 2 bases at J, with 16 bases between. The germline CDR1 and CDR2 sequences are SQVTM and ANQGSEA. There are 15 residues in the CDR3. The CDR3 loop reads CSVEVEDRYQETQYF. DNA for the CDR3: TGCAGCGTTGAGGTTGAGGACAGATATCAAGAGACCCAGTACTTC.

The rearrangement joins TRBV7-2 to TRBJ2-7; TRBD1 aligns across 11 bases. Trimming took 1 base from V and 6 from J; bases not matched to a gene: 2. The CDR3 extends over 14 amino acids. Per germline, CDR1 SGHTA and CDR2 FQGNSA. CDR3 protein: CASSLGGTGGEQYF. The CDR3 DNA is TGTGCCAGCAGCTTAGGGGGGACAGGGGGCGAGCAGTACTTC. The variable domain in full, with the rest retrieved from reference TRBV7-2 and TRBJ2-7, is GAGVSQSPSNKVTEKGKDVELRCDPISGHTALYWYRQSLGQGLEFLIYFQGNSAPDKSGLPSDRFSAERTGGSVSTLTIQRTQQEDSAVYLCASSLGGTGGEQYFGPGTRLTVT.

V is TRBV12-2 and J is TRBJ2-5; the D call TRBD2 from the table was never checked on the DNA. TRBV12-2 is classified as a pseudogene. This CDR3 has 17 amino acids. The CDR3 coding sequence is TGTGCAAGTCGCTTAGCCGGTGGTAGCGGGAGTCAAGAGACCCAGTACTTC. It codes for CASRLAGGSGSQETQYF.